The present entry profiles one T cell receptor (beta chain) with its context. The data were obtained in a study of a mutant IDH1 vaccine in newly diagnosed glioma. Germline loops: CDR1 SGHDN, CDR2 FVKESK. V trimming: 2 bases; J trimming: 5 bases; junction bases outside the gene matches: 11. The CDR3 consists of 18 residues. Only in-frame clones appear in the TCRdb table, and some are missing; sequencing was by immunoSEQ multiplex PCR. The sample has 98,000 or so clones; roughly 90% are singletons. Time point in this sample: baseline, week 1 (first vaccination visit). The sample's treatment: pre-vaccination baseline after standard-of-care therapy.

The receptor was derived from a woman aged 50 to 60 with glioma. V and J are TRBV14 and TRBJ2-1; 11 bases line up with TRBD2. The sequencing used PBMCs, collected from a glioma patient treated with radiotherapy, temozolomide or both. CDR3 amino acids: CASSQRSGRAARHNEQFF. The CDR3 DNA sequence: TGTGCCAGCAGCCAACGTAGCGGGAGGGCCGCCAGACACAATGAGCAGTTCTTC.